The 14 T cell receptor beta chains listed next were all sequenced from one sample in a study of cytomegalovirus exposure and HLA in healthy donors. PCR was performed using 60 Vbeta and 13 Jbeta primers. Clones were read by immunoSEQ multiplex PCR, and TCRdb kept only the in-frame ones, dropping some. The sample data list about 170,000 clones. The sample consisted of PBMCs. Receptors were obtained from a young woman in good health and CMV-seropositive.

The V call is TRBV27, the J call TRBJ1-1; D call uncertain. The ends were cut back, 6 bases at V and 5 bases at J, with 16 bases in the middle. This CDR3 is 14 amino acids long. The V gene's germline CDR1 is MNHEY and CDR2 SMNVEV (reference sequence). The chain's CDR3 is CASRAVQLVTEAFF. The CDR3 DNA reads as TGTGCCAGCAGGGCAGTGCAGTTGGTTACTGAAGCTTTCTTT.

The chain employs TRBV7-8 and TRBJ2-5; 7 nucleotides agree with TRBD1. The J call could be wrong; TRBJ2-7 is a better fit for the DNA end. This CDR3 region has 15 residues. CDR1 SGHVS and CDR2 FQNEAQ come from the germline V gene. The CDR3 sequence: CASSLDPGQSYEQYF. The CDR3 DNA reads TGTGCCAGCAGCTTAGACCCGGGACAGTCCTACGAGCAGTACTTC.

On this clone itself: Germline and junction disagree at one end, which may indicate a read error. V is TRBV7-7 and J is TRBJ2-2; 13 bases are shared with TRBD2. The CDR3 has 17 amino acids. Germline V gene sequence: CDR1 SSHAT, CDR2 FNYEAQ (reference sequence). CDR3 residues: CASSPTSGGPYTGELFF. The CDR3 DNA reads as TGTGCTAGCAGCCCGACTAGCGGGGGGCCCTACACCGGGGAGCTGTTTTTT.

This sequence joins TRBV5-1 and TRBJ1-1; D gene ambiguous. Germline-derived CDR1 and CDR2 are SGHRS and YFSETQ. CDR3 size: 12 residues. The V and J ends lost 6 bases and 5 bases respectively, with 11 bases between them. This chain's CDR3 is CASTSSRTEAFF. DNA of the CDR3: TGCGCCAGCACCTCCTCGCGAACTGAAGCTTTCTTT.

This rearrangement joins TRBV2 to TRBJ2-4, with 8 bases that match TRBD1. The CDR3 consists of 14 residues. CDR1 and CDR2 from the germline V gene are SNHLY and FYNNEI. V shed 2 bases and J 6 bases; nucleotides not matched to a gene: 3. CDR3 amino acids: CASSEQGAGNIQYF. CDR3 bases: TGTGCCAGCAGTGAACAGGGGGCAGGAAACATTCAGTACTTC.

V gene TRBV6-4 combines with J gene TRBJ2-6, with 7 bases matching TRBD1. The CDR3 spans 15 residues. Germline values: CDR1 MRHNA, CDR2 SNTAGT. The V gene end was trimmed by 6 bases and the J gene end by 2 bases; junction bases not matched to a gene: 4. The CDR3 loop is CASRATGAGANVLTF. The CDR3 DNA is TGTGCCAGCAGAGCAACAGGGGCTGGGGCCAACGTCCTGACTTTC.

The chain uses TRBV6-1 and TRBJ2-5; D is uncertain. Germline CDR1 is MNHNS and CDR2 is SASEGT. The V end was cut by 1 base, the J end by 1 base, with 7 bases between. This CDR3 region has 14 residues. CDR3 protein: CASSEGGSQETQYF. The CDR3, as DNA: TGTGCCAGCAGTGAAGGCGGCAGCCAAGAGACCCAGTACTTC.

The chain joins TRBV7-6 to TRBJ1-1; a possible D gene is TRBD1 (6 bases). Trimming cost V 5 bases and J 10 bases, with 17 bases left between them. The CDR3 consists of 13 residues. Germline CDR1 SGHVS, CDR2 FNYEAQ. CDR3 residues: CASSPGTTGLAFF. CDR3 bases: TGTGCCAGCAGCCCCGGGACAACTGGGCTAGCTTTCTTT.

J is TRBJ1-1 and V is TRBV7-8; 8 nucleotides line up with TRBD1. Germline CDR1 is SGHVS and CDR2 is FQNEAQ. V lost 5 bases to trimming and J lost 1 base; unmatched junction nucleotides: 3. This CDR3 contains 14 residues. The CDR3 nucleotides are TGTGCCAGCAGCCAACAGGGGGGGAACACTGAAGCTTTCTTT. It specifies CASSQQGGNTEAFF. Complete variable domain (other parts from reference TRBV7-8 and TRBJ1-1): GAGVSQSPRYKVAKRGQDVALRCDPISGHVSLFWYQQALGQGPEFLTYFQNEAQLDKSGLPSDRFFAERPEGSVSTLKIQRTQQEDSAVYLCASSQQGGNTEAFFGQGTRLTVV.

The rearrangement uses TRBV9 and TRBJ1-3; perhaps TRBD1 as D (6 bases). Germline CDR1 SGDLS, CDR2 YYNGEE. The length of the CDR3 is 17 residues. Trimming pared 0 bases from V and 0 bases from J, leaving 13 bases between. In DNA form, the CDR3 reads TGTGCCAGCAGCGTAGCCCCTGTGGACAGCTCTGGAAACACCATATATTTT. The encoded protein is CASSVAPVDSSGNTIYF.

The genes are TRBV5-5 and TRBJ1-4; D ambiguous. The germline CDR1 and CDR2 sequences are SGHKS and YYEKEE (reference sequence). This CDR3 comprises 12 residues. V was shortened by 1 base and J by 8 bases, with 6 bases between the two germline ends. DNA for the CDR3: TGTGCCAGCAGCTTGATCAGGGAAAAACTGTTTTTT. It codes for CASSLIREKLFF. The entire variable domain, with the rest obtained from reference TRBV5-5 and TRBJ1-4, is as follows: DAGVTQSPTHLIKTRGQQVTLRCSPISGHKSVSWYQQVLGQGPQFIFQYYEKEERGRGNFPDRFSARQFPNYSSELNVNALLLGDSALYLCASSLIREKLFFGSGTQLSVL.

The rearrangement links TRBV4-2 to TRBJ2-3; 7 bases map to TRBD1. Germline V lookup: CDR1 LGHNA, CDR2 YNFKEQ. The CDR3 has 15 residues. V was pared by 2 bases and J by 0 bases, with 2 bases of the junction left unmatched. In DNA, the CDR3 is TGTGCCAGCAGCCAACTGGGACAGAGCACAGATACGCAGTATTTT. It codes for CASSQLGQSTDTQYF.

The rearrangement joins TRBV11-2 to TRBJ2-3, with 7 nucleotides matching TRBD1. Looked up from germline, CDR1 is SGHAT and CDR2 is FQNNGV. This CDR3 contains 17 residues. V gave up 0 bases and J gave up 1 base; unmatched junction bases: 7. The DNA of the CDR3 is TGTGCCAGCAGCTTAGATCGGGCAGGGGGTCGCACAGATACGCAGTATTTT. Residues: CASSLDRAGGRTDTQYF.

CDR3 in amino acids: CAISQGSNQPQHF. Here the CDR3 DNA reads TGTGCCATCAGCCAGGGGAGCAATCAGCCCCAGCATTTT. The chain uses TRBV10-3 and TRBJ1-5, with D possibly TRBD1 on 6 matching bases. Germline V gives CDR1 ENHRY, CDR2 SYGVKD. CDR3 size: 13 residues. Trimming left V 6 bases short and J 1 base short, with 7 bases between.